Listed below are T cell receptor beta chains from one sample, sequenced in a study of human T cells and chemical hapten exposure. TCRdb called the RACE reads again in MiXCR, with one record for every CDR3 protein. The sample lists roughly 82,000 distinct CDR3 sequences, about 10% occurring once. This material consisted of whole blood, taken in connection with sensitization to the hapten diphenylcyclopropenone (DPC). Receptors originate from a woman aged 60-70 years with alopecia areata. Some clones in this sample may be carry-over from other donors' samples. Both conserved end residues are part of each CDR3. A D gene is named only where the DNA matches it firmly. Size tells how often a clone was seen (once, few, many) or the class of an expanded clone, and some rows leave it out.

d_call cdr3_length j_call v_call clone_size cdr3_aa cdr3_nt
TRBD2 15 TRBJ2-5 TRBV12-3/TRBV12-4 NA CASSLLAGIQETQYF TGTGCCAGCAGTTTGTTAGCGGGGATCCAAGAGACCCAGTACTTC
NA 15 TRBJ2-2 TRBV5-5 many CASSLVAPNTGELFF TGTGCCAGCAGCTTGGTAGCACCGAACACCGGGGAGCTGTTTTTT
TRBD1 15 TRBJ1-4 TRBV20-1 many CSAKPPGQGNEKLFF TGCAGTGCGAAGCCCCCCGGACAGGGGAACGAAAAACTGTTTTTT
NA 13 TRBJ1-6 TRBV18 few CASSPSGDSPLHF TGTGCCAGCTCACCCTCAGGGGATTCACCCCTCCACTTT
TRBD1 15 TRBJ1-1 TRBV3-1 few CASSQGQGGWTEAFF TGTGCCAGCAGCCAGGGACAGGGAGGTTGGACTGAAGCTTTCTTT
NA 15 TRBJ2-2 TRBV11-2 NA CASSPLRRVTGELFF TGTGCCAGCAGCCCCCTTCGGCGGGTCACCGGGGAGCTGTTTTTT
TRBD1 16 TRBJ2-7 TRBV6-2/TRBV6-3 many CASSNYILRDSYEQYF TGTGCCAGCAGTAACTACATTCTCCGGGACAGCTACGAGCAGTACTTC
NA 12 TRBJ2-7 TRBV29-1 many CSVVGGSHEQYF TGCAGCGTTGTTGGGGGTTCCCACGAGCAGTACTTC
NA 13 TRBJ2-5 TRBV10-3 few CAISESNVETQYF TGTGCCATCAGTGAGTCGAATGTGGAGACCCAGTACTTC
TRBD1 16 TRBJ2-5 TRBV11-2 many CASSLGPGQIQETQYF TGTGCCAGCAGCTTAGGGCCGGGACAGATTCAAGAGACCCAGTACTTC